Listed below are T cell receptor beta chains from one sample, sequenced in a study of T-cell reconstitution after alpha-beta-depleted transplantation in children. TCRdb independently ran MiXCR on the PCR reads; one entry per CDR3 protein. Of more than 200,000 distinct CDR3 sequences listed, approximately 19% are singletons. The sequencing used PBMCs, mostly from graft donor cells, collected 360 days after TCRalphabeta/CD19-depleted stem cell transplant. The receptor set was obtained from a male patient aged 2-15 years who had a stem cell transplant for acute lymphoblastic leukemia, so the T cells may come from the graft donor. The CDR3 runs from the conserved cysteine through the conserved F or W.

j_call v_call cdr3_aa
TRBJ2-5 TRBV4-1 CASSQVPGQGQETQYF
TRBJ2-6 TRBV20-1 CSARAGRGANVLTF
TRBJ2-5 TRBV29-1 CSVERRARQETQYF
TRBJ2-1 TRBV19 CASSIALGDEQFF
TRBJ1-2 TRBV28 CASSLNYGYTF
TRBJ2-3 TRBV6-1 CATLRDRGTDTQYF
TRBJ2-1 TRBV6-5 CASSYAGTVRYNEQFF
TRBJ2-7 TRBV11-2 CASSLRPGRIDEQYF
TRBJ2-6 TRBV5-1 CASSPFGVLTTGANVLTF
TRBJ2-1 TRBV4-3 CASSQGRVGPNEQFF
TRBJ1-2 TRBV6-4 CASSGLEDRGSHGYTF
TRBJ2-5 TRBV20-1 CSATRGETQYF
TRBJ2-3 TRBV5-6 CASSLDRVTDTQYF
TRBJ2-3 TRBV4-1 CASSQPAGGLSSDTQYF
TRBJ2-5 TRBV7-9 CASSSGSKETQYF
TRBJ2-7 TRBV4-2 CASSQGLESSYEQYF
TRBJ2-5 TRBV6-5 CASSYERGGETQYF
TRBJ2-1 TRBV4-2 CASSQSGTNEQFF
TRBJ2-7 TRBV10-1 CASSEGLSPYEQYF
TRBJ1-1 TRBV5-5 CASSLFPTGYTEAFF
TRBJ2-1 TRBV4-2 CASSQDGWNEQFF
TRBJ1-2 TRBV5-1 CASSQGNYGYTF
TRBJ2-2 TRBV6-1 CASSAAGEGTGELFF
TRBJ2-1 TRBV4-2 CASGTSDDRGGNDEQFF
TRBJ1-2 TRBV12-3/TRBV12-4 CASSPGTVHYGYTF
TRBJ2-3 TRBV7-2 CASSLVSRKGADTQYF
TRBJ2-5 TRBV24-1 CATSSLVGAGETQYF
TRBJ2-7 TRBV27 CASSSSPPAAALYEQYF
TRBJ2-7 TRBV6-2/TRBV6-3 CASSNGLGVPYEQYF
TRBJ2-3 TRBV5-5 CASSVPLFGRTTDTQYF
TRBJ2-3 TRBV14 CASSQDLGDTQYF
TRBJ2-1 TRBV7-9 CASSLPSGSSSYNEQFF
TRBJ2-3 TRBV10-3 CAISASVEDTQYF
TRBJ1-4 TRBV30 CAWSVRRGNEKLFF
TRBJ2-5 TRBV10-3 CAISDGGETQYF
TRBJ2-5 TRBV29-1 CSGKSGLRTETQYF
TRBJ2-1 TRBV7-9 CASSLKQTSGGYNEQFF